Listed below are T cell receptor beta chains from one sample, sequenced in a study of T cell responses to AZD1222 COVID-19 vaccine. The repertoire was sequenced with immunoSEQ multiplex PCR; TCRdb's copy has only in-frame clones and lacks some. The sample holds roughly 120,000 clones, 70% to 90% seen once. Sequencing used peripheral blood, obtained on day 0 of AZD1222 vaccination. These receptors were taken from an adult in good health. Both conserved end residues are part of each CDR3. Each record gives: clone size, D gene, V gene, J gene, CDR3 DNA, CDR3 protein. The D gene is left open where the match is weak. Not every row has a clone size; where given, it reads once, few, many or a size class.

>-|TRBD1|TRBV7-8|TRBJ2-5
TGTGCCAGCAGCTTAGGGACAGGTTGGCCCCGAGAGACCCAGTACTTC
CASSLGTGWPRETQYF
>-|TRBD2|TRBV6-2/TRBV6-3|TRBJ2-4
TGTGCCAGCAGTTACCGGACCCGGACTAGAGGGGACATTCAGTACTTC
CASSYRTRTRGDIQYF
>-|TRBD1|TRBV14|TRBJ2-1
TGTGCCAGCAGCCCCCGGGACAGAGTAGCCAACAATGAGCAGTTCTTC
CASSPRDRVANNEQFF
>few|-|TRBV5-4|TRBJ1-4
TGTGCCAGCAGCTTGGCACAGTCTAATGAAAAACTGTTTTTT
CASSLAQSNEKLFF
>-|TRBD2|TRBV2|TRBJ2-5
TGTGCCAGCAGTTTACTAGCGGGAGCTTTTCAAGAGACCCAGTACTTC
CASSLLAGAFQETQYF
>few|TRBD2|TRBV4-1|TRBJ2-7
TGCGCCAGCAGCCCTACTAGCGGGAGCTCCTACGAGCAGTACTTC
CASSPTSGSSYEQYF
>-|-|TRBV19|TRBJ2-3
TGTGCCAGTAGTATAGATCTGAAGACATTGAGCACAGATACGCAGTATTTT
CASSIDLKTLSTDTQYF
>-|-|TRBV6-1|TRBJ1-5
TGTGCCAGCAGTGAAGGGATACTTCAGCCCCAGCATTTT
CASSEGILQPQHF
>-|TRBD1|TRBV3-1/TRBV3-2|TRBJ1-2
TGTGCCAGCAGTCCAACTACCCAGGACAGGCGCTTACCTAACTATGGCTACACCTTC
CASSPTTQDRRLPNYGYTF
>-|-|TRBV15|TRBJ2-2
TGTGCCACCAGTTCAAACGGCGGCGGAGAGCTGTTTTTT
CATSSNGGGELFF
>-|-|TRBV7-2|TRBJ2-3
TGTGCCAGCATCAACTACCGGGCCGAAGGCGATACGCAGTATTTT
CASINYRAEGDTQYF
>-|-|TRBV24-1|TRBJ1-5
TGTGCCACCAGGGACCTGGGCAGCAATCAGCCCCAGCATTTT
CATRDLGSNQPQHF
>-|-|TRBV30|TRBJ2-7
TGTGCCTGGAGTGGACAGCAGACCTGGACCACCTACGAGCAGTACTTC
CAWSGQQTWTTYEQYF
>-|TRBD1|TRBV24-1|TRBJ2-1
TGTGCCACCAGTGTCGGGGGGACAGGGGAATCTGAGCAGTTCTTC
CATSVGGTGESEQFF
>-|TRBD2|TRBV30|TRBJ2-2
TGTGCCTGGAGTGTACTGGCGGGGGGGCTCGCCGGGGAGCTGTTTTTT
CAWSVLAGGLAGELFF
>-|-|TRBV6-4|TRBJ1-6
TGTGCCAGCAGCCACCTTGACAGGTCCAATTCACCCCTCCACTTT
CASSHLDRSNSPLHF
>-|-|TRBV6-6|TRBJ2-3
TGTGCCAGCAGTTACTCGAGCCCCACAGATACGCAGTATTTT
CASSYSSPTDTQYF
>-|TRBD2|TRBV9|TRBJ2-1
TGTGCCAGCAGCGGCGGGACTAGCGTGCACAATGAGCAGTTCTTC
CASSGGTSVHNEQFF